Given below is one T cell receptor (beta chain) in context. Its antigen is currently unknown. This record comes from a study of blood T cells in healthy people across ages. Through a sample-barcoded 5' primer and a J-beta primer mix, a second PCR was run for roughly 7 to 12 cycles. The authors tagged each cDNA molecule using a template-switch adaptor with 12 random nucleotides. Every sample produced at least 2.5 million CDR3-containing paired-end reads. Using its own MiXCR run on the 5' RACE reads, TCRdb lists one record per CDR3 protein. The data hold approximately 940,000 distinct CDR3 sequences, with around 48% observed a single time. Overall study results and limits: The donors' CMV status was not determined, possibly confounding changes in expanded clonotypes. Among long-lived donors, naive CD4+ cells were more numerous and diversity higher than in aged donors.

Germline CDR1 MNHEY, CDR2 SVGEGT. The junction had 7 bases not matched to a gene; V was cut back by 7 bases and J by 3 bases. The CDR3 totals 15 residues. This sequence was found in a man between 25 and 39 years old in good health. This sequence joins TRBV6-2 or TRBV6-3 and TRBJ2-7; TRBD1 aligns across 12 bases. The specimen sequenced was blood. Written as DNA, the CDR3 is TGTGCCAGCACCTTGGGGGACAGGGGGCTCTACGAGCAGTACTTC. This sequence encodes CASTLGDRGLYEQYF.